This T cell receptor beta chain was retrieved from a study of PD-1 blockade in classical Hodgkin lymphoma. Study results and caveats: What drove the repertoire differences, possibly disease activity or prior therapy, has not been defined. Newly diagnosed patients were reported to exhibit reduced baseline TCR diversity relative to healthy donors.

Relapse after autologous stem cell transplantation occurred in every patient, and brentuximab vedotin exposure varied. In regard to this clone: Its cognate antigen is unknown.

Sequenced by immunoSEQ multiplex PCR; TCRdb stores in-frame clones only, minus some. The sample gives about 58,000 clones, 75% to 95% of which show up once; 10% is in the top ten. The TCR comes from a human donor with classical Hodgkin lymphoma. This material consisted of peripheral blood mononuclear cells (PBMCs), taken before the second cycle of nivolumab.

The chain's CDR3 is CSGLLYGELFF. CDR3 coding DNA: TGCAGTGGCCTACTGTACGGGGAGCTGTTTTTT. The chain couples TRBV20-1 to TRBJ2-2; no firm D call. The V gene lost 7 bases and the J gene lost 7 bases, with 10 bases spanning the gap. Germline V gene lookup returns CDR1 DFQATT and CDR2 SNEGSKA (reference sequence). CDR3 length: 11 residues.